The 18 T cell receptor beta chains in this list originate from one sample, sequenced in a study of identical twins. TCRdb re-called the 5' RACE reads through MiXCR, storing one row per CDR3 protein. The data show 450,000 or so distinct CDR3 sequences, 20% to 25% seen once. Separately, the same data were catalogued under a study of T cells expressing NK-cell markers.

The material sequenced was CD4+ T cells sorted from blood. These TCRs come from a woman in her late teens or twenties in good health.

This chain connects TRBV7-9 to TRBJ2-1; 7 nucleotides align to TRBD1. The V gene end was trimmed by 6 bases and the J gene end by 9 bases; junction bases not matched to a gene: 11. Germline V gives CDR1 SEHNR, CDR2 FQNEAQ (reference sequence). The CDR3 totals 14 residues. The CDR3 sequence: CASRTDRLMGEQFF. DNA of the CDR3: TGTGCCAGCAGAACGGACAGGTTAATGGGTGAGCAGTTCTTC.

In its sample, this clonotype was seen a few times. The chain recombines TRBV7-9 with TRBJ1-6; 7 bases line up with TRBD1. This CDR3 contains 15 residues. V dropped 5 bases and J dropped 9; count of bases not matched to a gene: 10. The germline V gene has CDR1 SEHNR and CDR2 FQNEAQ (reference sequence). CDR3 amino acids: CASSPRQGWGSPLHF. CDR3 nucleotide sequence: TGTGCCAGCAGCCCCCGACAGGGTTGGGGTTCACCCCTCCACTTT.

This clonotype turned up a few times. The J gene is TRBJ2-5, the V gene TRBV5-5; possible D gene TRBD2, 5 bases. The CDR3 sequence is 14 residues long. The germline gives CDR1 SGHKS, CDR2 YYEKEE (reference sequence). Deletions cut 4 bases from V and 2 bases from J, with 12 bases between. The CDR3 protein is CASSASSGQETQYF. CDR3 DNA sequence: TGTGCCAGCAGCGCTAGCTCCGGGCAAGAGACCCAGTACTTC.

This clonotype was recorded a few times. The chain couples TRBV10-1 to TRBJ2-3; TRBD1 or TRBD2 may be the D gene (6 bases each). This CDR3 has 16 amino acids. V was pared by 3 bases and J by 2 bases, with 15 bases between. Germline V CDR1 and CDR2: WNHNN, SYGVQD (reference sequence). The CDR3 loop reads CASSDRRRGLTDTQYF. In DNA form, the CDR3 reads TGCGCCAGCAGTGACCGACGACGGGGGCTCACAGATACGCAGTATTTT.

This clonotype occurred many times. The V call is TRBV12-3 or TRBV12-4, the J call TRBJ1-2; a possible D gene is TRBD1 (5 bases). V lost 3 bases and J lost 0, with 11 bases in between. This CDR3 is built from 15 residues. The CDR3 loop reads CASSLGQGANYGYTF. The CDR3 coding sequence is TGTGCCAGCAGTTTGGGGCAGGGAGCTAACTATGGCTACACCTTC.

V gene TRBV4-2 combines with J gene TRBJ2-7, with D unclear. V lost 0 bases, J lost 2 bases, and 5 bases lay in between. This CDR3 contains 13 residues. In germline, CDR1 is LGHNA, CDR2 YNFKEQ. CDR3 region: CASSQEGTYEQYF. The DNA of the CDR3 is TGTGCCAGCAGCCAAGAAGGAACCTACGAGCAGTACTTC.

This sequence joins TRBV9 and TRBJ2-2; 7 bases match TRBD1. The V segment lost 5 bases and the J segment 5 bases; nucleotides outside the gene matches: 9. CDR3 size: 15 residues. Germline assignment: CDR1 SGDLS and CDR2 YYNGEE. The CDR3 sequence: CASSLRGPGTGELFF. In DNA, the CDR3 is TGTGCCAGCAGTCTAAGGGGGCCGGGGACCGGGGAGCTGTTTTTT.

As concerns this clonotype: The missing conserved phenylalanine or tryptophan at the end of this CDR3 makes a read error likely. The chain has TRBV20-1 and TRBJ2-7, with TRBD1 matching over 9 bases. This CDR3 region has 13 residues. Germline assignment: CDR1 DFQATT and CDR2 SNEGSKA (reference sequence). With V trimmed by 5 bases and J by 2 bases, 4 bases remained unmatched. The CDR3 DNA follows: TGCAGTGCTTGGACAGGGGAGACCTACGAGCAGTACTCC. Protein: CSAWTGETYEQYS.

The rearrangement joins TRBV9 to TRBJ2-1; 11 nucleotides match TRBD2. The J segment lost 5 bases and the V segment lost 2 bases, leaving 9 bases of the junction unmatched. The CDR3 totals 17 residues. Per the germline V gene, CDR1 is SGDLS and CDR2 is YYNGEE. CDR3 sequence: CASSVAPGTSGNNEQFF. The CDR3 nucleotides are TGTGCCAGCAGCGTCGCGCCCGGGACTAGCGGAAACAATGAGCAGTTCTTC.

This clonotype was counted at least ten times. The J gene is TRBJ1-2, the V gene TRBV7-8; D might be TRBD1 (5 bases). CDR3 length: 16 amino acids. The ends were cut back, 2 bases at V and 7 bases at J, with 20 bases in the middle. Per the germline V gene, CDR1 is SGHVS and CDR2 is FQNEAQ. The DNA of the CDR3 is TGTGCCAGCAGCTTATCCCCCGCAGGGTGGATTGGTGGCTACACCTTC. As protein: CASSLSPAGWIGGYTF.

Ten or more counts support this clonotype. V and J are TRBV5-1 and TRBJ2-1; D gene ambiguous. The V gene lost 2 bases and the J gene lost 2 bases, with 11 bases spanning the gap. The CDR3 is 15 amino acids. The germline V gene has CDR1 SGHRS and CDR2 YFSETQ. In DNA, the CDR3 is TGCGCCAGCAGCTTAGTGGCGGACGCCTACAATGAGCAGTTCTTC. This sequence encodes CASSLVADAYNEQFF.

The chain links TRBV6-1 to TRBJ2-7, with D tentatively TRBD1 or TRBD2 (5 bases each). This CDR3 has 14 residues. CDR1 is MNHNS and CDR2 is SASEGT in the germline V gene. V dropped 7 bases and J dropped 3 bases, with 16 bases sitting between them. The CDR3 reads CASKGPGSLYEQYF. Here the CDR3 DNA reads TGTGCCAGCAAGGGGCCGGGGAGTCTCTACGAGCAGTACTTC.

The chain recombines TRBV5-1 with TRBJ2-2; 11 bases line up with TRBD1. This CDR3 region has 16 residues. The V gene end was trimmed by 4 bases and the J gene end by 6 bases; junction bases not matched to a gene: 8. Germline-derived CDR1 and CDR2 are SGHRS and YFSETQ. The CDR3 DNA is TGCGCCAGCAGCGTTGCCGGGACAGGGGGTCCCGGGGAGCTGTTTTTT. Protein sequence: CASSVAGTGGPGELFF.

The chain combines TRBV5-1 with TRBJ2-7, with D possibly being TRBD2 (5 bases). Germline V gives CDR1 SGHRS, CDR2 YFSETQ. The CDR3 runs 14 residues. Trimming removed 4 bases from V and 3 bases from J, with 14 bases in between. This CDR3 is CASSSRGTYYEQYF. CDR3 sequence (DNA): TGCGCCAGCAGCAGCCGGGGTACTTACTACGAGCAGTACTTC. Drawing the rest from reference TRBV5-1 and TRBJ2-7, the complete variable domain is KAGVTQTPRYLIKTRGQQVTLSCSPISGHRSVSWYQQTPGQGLQFLFEYFSETQRNKGNFPGRFSGRQFSNSRSEMNVSTLELGDSALYLCASSSRGTYYEQYFGPGTRLTVT.

The genes are TRBV9 and TRBJ1-1; D perhaps matches TRBD1 (5 bases). Germline V CDR1 and CDR2: SGDLS, YYNGEE. This CDR3 has 15 residues. Trimming stripped 3 bases from V and 0 bases from J, with 12 bases between. CDR3 region: CASSAMGRLNTEAFF. The CDR3 coding sequence is TGTGCCAGCAGCGCCATGGGACGGCTGAACACTGAAGCTTTCTTT.

This clonotype occurred a few times. The chain couples TRBV7-9 to TRBJ1-5, with a weak D call TRBD1 (6 bases). V was pared by 0 bases and J by 8 bases, with 11 bases between. CDR1 SEHNR and CDR2 FQNEAQ come from the germline V gene (reference sequence). The CDR3 is 14 amino acids. The CDR3: CASSLAGGVEPQHF. The CDR3 DNA is TGTGCCAGCAGCTTAGCGGGGGGCGTGGAGCCCCAGCATTTT.

This chain uses TRBV5-1 with TRBJ2-3; D not resolved. V was shortened by 2 bases and J by 3 bases, with 13 bases between the two germline ends. The germline V gene has CDR1 SGHRS and CDR2 YFSETQ. The CDR3 runs to 15 residues. In DNA form, the CDR3 reads TGCGCCAGCAGCTTTTCCCTTCCAGGAACAGATACGCAGTATTTT. This sequence encodes CASSFSLPGTDTQYF.

The chain joins TRBV20-1 to TRBJ2-5; 8 bases match TRBD2. The CDR3 length is 15 residues. In germline, CDR1 is DFQATT, CDR2 SNEGSKA (reference sequence). V lost 0 bases to trimming and J lost 3 bases; unmatched junction nucleotides: 6. DNA of the CDR3: TGCAGTGCTAGAGATGTAGTAGCGGGGAAAGAGACCCAGTACTTC. Translated: CSARDVVAGKETQYF.